This T cell receptor beta chain came from a study of blood T cell repertoires in COVID-19. Overall study context: Donors in the United States, Italy and Spain gave samples during acute or convalescent COVID-19. Nucleic acid was either cDNA or gDNA, and it came from T cells, B-cell-depleted T cells, or PBMCs.

The CDR3 consists of 15 residues. Trimming left V 1 base short and J 0 bases short, with 9 bases between. Per the germline V gene, CDR1 is SGHDT and CDR2 is YYEEEE. In the authors' workflow: For nucleated cells, counts were estimated from reference gene primer amplification. The method was immunoSEQ multiplex PCR; TCRdb's version includes in-frame clones alone and lacks a portion of them. That table gives V, J and clone size, and the DNA gave D and trimming. The sample holds about 32,000 clones, just over 85% seen once. The receptor was isolated from an older woman with active COVID-19. The chain joins TRBV5-6 to TRBJ2-3; maybe TRBD1 (5 bases). The specimen was peripheral blood. The CDR3 reads CASSLMTASTDTQYF. The CDR3 nucleotides are TGTGCCAGCAGCTTGATGACAGCTAGCACAGATACGCAGTATTTT.